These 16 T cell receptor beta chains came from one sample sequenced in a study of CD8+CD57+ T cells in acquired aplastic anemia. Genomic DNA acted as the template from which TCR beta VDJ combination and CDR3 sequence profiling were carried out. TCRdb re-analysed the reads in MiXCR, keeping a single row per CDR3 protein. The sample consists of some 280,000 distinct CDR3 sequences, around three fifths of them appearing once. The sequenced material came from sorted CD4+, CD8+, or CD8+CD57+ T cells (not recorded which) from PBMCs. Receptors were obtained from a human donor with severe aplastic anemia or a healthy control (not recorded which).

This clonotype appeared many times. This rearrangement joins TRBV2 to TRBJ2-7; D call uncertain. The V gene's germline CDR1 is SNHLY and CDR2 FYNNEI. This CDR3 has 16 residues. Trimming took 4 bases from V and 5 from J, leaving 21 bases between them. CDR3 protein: CASSGLLDPQFHEQYF. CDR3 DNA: TGTGCCAGCAGTGGTCTACTGGACCCCCAGTTCCACGAGCAGTACTTC.

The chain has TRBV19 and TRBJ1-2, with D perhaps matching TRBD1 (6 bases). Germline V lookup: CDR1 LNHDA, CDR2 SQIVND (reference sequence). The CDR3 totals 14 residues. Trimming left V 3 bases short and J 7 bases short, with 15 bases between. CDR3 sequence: CASSIEGRGSGYTF. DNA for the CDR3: TGTGCCAGTAGTATTGAAGGCAGGGGTAGTGGCTACACCTTC.

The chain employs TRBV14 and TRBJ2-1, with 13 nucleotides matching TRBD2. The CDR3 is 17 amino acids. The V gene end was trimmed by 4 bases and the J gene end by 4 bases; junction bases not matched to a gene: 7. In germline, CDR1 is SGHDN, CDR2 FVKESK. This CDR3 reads CASSLSSGLAGYNEQFF. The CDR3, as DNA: TGTGCCAGCAGCCTTAGCTCGGGACTAGCGGGGTACAATGAGCAGTTCTTC.

This CDR3 is CASRHMGNTEAFF. CDR3 nucleotide sequence: TGTGCCAGCAGACACATGGGGAACACTGAAGCTTTCTTT. This rearrangement joins TRBV3-1 to TRBJ1-1; D remains unclear. The CDR3 runs 13 residues. Germline V gene data show CDR1 as LGHDT and CDR2 as YNNKEL (reference sequence). V dropped 6 bases and J dropped 1 base, with 9 bases sitting between them.

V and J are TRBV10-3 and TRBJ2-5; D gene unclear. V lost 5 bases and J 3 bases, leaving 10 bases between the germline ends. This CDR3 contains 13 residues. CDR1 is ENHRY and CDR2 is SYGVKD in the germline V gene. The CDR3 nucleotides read TGTGCCATCAGTAGGACCGACGAAGAGACCCAGTACTTC. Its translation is CAISRTDEETQYF.

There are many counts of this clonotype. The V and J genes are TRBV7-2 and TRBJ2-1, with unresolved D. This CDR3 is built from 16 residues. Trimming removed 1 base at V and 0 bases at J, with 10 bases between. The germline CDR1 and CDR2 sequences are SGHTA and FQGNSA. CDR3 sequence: CASSLGGPRSYNEQFF. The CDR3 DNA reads TGTGCCAGCAGCTTAGGGGGTCCTCGCTCCTACAATGAGCAGTTCTTC.

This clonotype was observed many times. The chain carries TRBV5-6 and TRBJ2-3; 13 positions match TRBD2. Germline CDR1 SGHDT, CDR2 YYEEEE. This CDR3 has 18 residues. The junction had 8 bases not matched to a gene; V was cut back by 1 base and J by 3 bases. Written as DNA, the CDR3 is TGTGCCAGCAGCTTGACTAGCGGGGGGGCCACCACGACAGATACGCAGTATTTT. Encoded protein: CASSLTSGGATTTDTQYF.

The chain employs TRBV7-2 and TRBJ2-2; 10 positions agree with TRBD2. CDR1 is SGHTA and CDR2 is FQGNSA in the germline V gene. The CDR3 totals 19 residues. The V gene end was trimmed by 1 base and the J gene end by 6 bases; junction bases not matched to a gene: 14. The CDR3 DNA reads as TGTGCCAGCAGCTTAGGTCGTCGACTAGCGGGCCCGGGGGCCGGGGAGCTGTTTTTT. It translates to CASSLGRRLAGPGAGELFF.

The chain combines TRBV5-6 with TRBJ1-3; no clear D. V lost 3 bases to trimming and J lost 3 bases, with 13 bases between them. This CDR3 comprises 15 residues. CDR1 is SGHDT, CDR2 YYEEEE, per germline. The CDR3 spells CASSSGRSYGNTIYF. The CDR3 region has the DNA TGTGCCAGCAGCTCCGGTCGCAGCTATGGAAACACCATATATTTT.

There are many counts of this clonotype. The CDR3 DNA follows: TGTGCCAGCAGTGTAGGACAGGGATACAATGAGCAGTTCTTC. Translating gives CASSVGQGYNEQFF. The rearrangement links TRBV2 to TRBJ2-1; the match to TRBD1 covers 8 bases. Germline values: CDR1 SNHLY, CDR2 FYNNEI. V dropped 4 bases and J dropped 4; count of bases not matched to a gene: 3. The CDR3 runs 14 residues.

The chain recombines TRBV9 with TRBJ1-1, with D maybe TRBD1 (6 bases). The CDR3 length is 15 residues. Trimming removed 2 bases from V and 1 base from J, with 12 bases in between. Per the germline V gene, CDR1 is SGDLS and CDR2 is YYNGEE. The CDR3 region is CASSVGAGENTEAFF. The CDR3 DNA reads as TGTGCCAGCAGCGTCGGAGCAGGGGAGAACACTGAAGCTTTCTTT.

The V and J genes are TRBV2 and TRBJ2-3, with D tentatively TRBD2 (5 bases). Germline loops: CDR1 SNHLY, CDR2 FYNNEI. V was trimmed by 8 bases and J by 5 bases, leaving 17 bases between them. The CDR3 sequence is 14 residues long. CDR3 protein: CASLRPGSGDTQYF. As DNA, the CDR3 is TGTGCCAGCCTTAGACCGGGAAGTGGAGATACGCAGTATTTT.

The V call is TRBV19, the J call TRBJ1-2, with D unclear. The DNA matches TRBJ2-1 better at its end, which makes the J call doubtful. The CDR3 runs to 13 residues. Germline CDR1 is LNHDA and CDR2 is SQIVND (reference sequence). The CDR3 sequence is CASSIAGNHEQFF. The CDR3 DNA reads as TGTGCCAGTAGTATAGCAGGAAATCATGAGCAGTTCTTC.

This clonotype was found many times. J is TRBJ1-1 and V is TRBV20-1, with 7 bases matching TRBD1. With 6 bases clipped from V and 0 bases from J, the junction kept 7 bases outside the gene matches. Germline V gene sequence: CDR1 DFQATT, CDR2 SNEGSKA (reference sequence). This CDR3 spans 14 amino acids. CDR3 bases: TGCAGTGCCGACAGGGACGGGATGAACACTGAAGCTTTCTTT. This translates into CSADRDGMNTEAFF.

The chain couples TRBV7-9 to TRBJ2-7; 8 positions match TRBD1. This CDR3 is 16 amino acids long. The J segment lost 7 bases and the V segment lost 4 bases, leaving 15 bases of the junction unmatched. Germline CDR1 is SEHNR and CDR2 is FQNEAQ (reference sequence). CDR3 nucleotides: TGTGCCAGCAGCTCCAAGTTGGGCAGGGGGCGAGGGGAGCAGTACTTC. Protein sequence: CASSSKLGRGRGEQYF.

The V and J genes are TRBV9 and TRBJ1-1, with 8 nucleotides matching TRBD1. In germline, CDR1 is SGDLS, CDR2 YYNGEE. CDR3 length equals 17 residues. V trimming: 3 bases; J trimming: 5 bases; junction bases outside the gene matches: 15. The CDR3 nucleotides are TGTGCCAGCAGCGCAGTAACAGGGGGACGGAGAGGTACTGAAGCTTTCTTT. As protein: CASSAVTGGRRGTEAFF.